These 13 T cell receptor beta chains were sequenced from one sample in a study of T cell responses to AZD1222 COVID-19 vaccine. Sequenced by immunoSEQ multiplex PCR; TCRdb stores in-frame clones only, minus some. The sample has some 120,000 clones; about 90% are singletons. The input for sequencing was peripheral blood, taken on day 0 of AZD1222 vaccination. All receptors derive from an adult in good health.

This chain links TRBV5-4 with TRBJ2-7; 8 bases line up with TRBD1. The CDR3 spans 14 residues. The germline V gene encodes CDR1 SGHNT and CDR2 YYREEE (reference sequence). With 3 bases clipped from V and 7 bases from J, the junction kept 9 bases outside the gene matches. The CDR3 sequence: CASSSSTGAGEQYF. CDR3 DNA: TGTGCCAGCAGCTCCTCGACAGGGGCGGGAGAGCAGTACTTC.

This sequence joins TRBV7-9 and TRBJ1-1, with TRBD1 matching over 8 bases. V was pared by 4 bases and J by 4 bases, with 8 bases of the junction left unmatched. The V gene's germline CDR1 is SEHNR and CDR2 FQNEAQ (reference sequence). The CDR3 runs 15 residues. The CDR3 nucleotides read TGTGCCAGCAGCTCCTACCCAACAGGGGGCACTGAAGCTTTCTTT. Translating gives CASSSYPTGGTEAFF. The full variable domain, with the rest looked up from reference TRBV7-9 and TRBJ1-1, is DTGVSQNPRHKITKRGQNVTFRCDPISEHNRLYWYRQTLGQGPEFLTYFQNEAQLEKSRLLSDRFSAERPKGSFSTLEIQRTEQGDSAMYLCASSSYPTGGTEAFFGQGTRLTVV.

The CDR3, as DNA: TGCAGCGTTATCAGGGTTGCCACCGGGGAGCTGTTTTTT. This codes for CSVIRVATGELFF. This chain joins TRBV29-1 and TRBJ2-2, with D perhaps TRBD1 (5 bases). CDR3 length: 13 amino acids. Between the trimmed V and J ends, which lost 5 bases and 4 bases, there was a span of 11 bases. Germline CDR1 reads SQVTM; CDR2 reads ANQGSEA.

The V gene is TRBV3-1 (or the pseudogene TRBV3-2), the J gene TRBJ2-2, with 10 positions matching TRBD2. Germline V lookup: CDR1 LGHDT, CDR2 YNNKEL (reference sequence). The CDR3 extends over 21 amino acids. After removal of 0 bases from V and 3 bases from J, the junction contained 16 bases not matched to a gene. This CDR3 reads CASSQDSLAGASPEDTGELFF. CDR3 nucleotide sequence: TGTGCCAGCAGCCAAGATTCTCTAGCGGGAGCGTCCCCGGAGGACACCGGGGAGCTGTTTTTT.

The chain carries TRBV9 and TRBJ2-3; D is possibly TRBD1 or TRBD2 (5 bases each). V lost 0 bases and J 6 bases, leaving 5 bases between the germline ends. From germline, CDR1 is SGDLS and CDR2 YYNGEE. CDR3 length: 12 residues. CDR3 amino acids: CASSVGGDTQYF. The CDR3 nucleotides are TGTGCCAGCAGCGTAGGGGGGGATACGCAGTATTTT.

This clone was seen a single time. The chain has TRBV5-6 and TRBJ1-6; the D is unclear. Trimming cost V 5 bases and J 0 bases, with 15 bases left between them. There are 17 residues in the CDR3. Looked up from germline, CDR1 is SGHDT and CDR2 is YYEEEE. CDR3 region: CASSRARSISYNSPLHF. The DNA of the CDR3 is TGTGCCAGCAGTAGGGCCCGATCGATCTCCTATAATTCACCCCTCCACTTT.

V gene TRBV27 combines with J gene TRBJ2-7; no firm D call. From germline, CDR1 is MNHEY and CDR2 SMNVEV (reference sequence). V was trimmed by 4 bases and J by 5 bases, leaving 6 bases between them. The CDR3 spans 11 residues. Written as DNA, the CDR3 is TGTGCCAGCAGTTATAACGACGAGCAGTACTTC. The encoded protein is CASSYNDEQYF.

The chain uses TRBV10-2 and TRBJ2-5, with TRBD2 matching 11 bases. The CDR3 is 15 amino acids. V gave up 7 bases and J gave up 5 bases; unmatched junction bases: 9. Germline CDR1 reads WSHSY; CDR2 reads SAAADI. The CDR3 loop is CASKLAGGLVETQYF. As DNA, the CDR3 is TGCGCCAGCAAATTAGCGGGAGGGTTGGTGGAGACCCAGTACTTC.

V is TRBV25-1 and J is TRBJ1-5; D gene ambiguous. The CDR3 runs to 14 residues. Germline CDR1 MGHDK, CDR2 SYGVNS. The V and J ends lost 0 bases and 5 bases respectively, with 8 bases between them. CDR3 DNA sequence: TGTGCCAGCAGTGAATATTCCCGGGATCAGCCCCAGCATTTT. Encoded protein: CASSEYSRDQPQHF.

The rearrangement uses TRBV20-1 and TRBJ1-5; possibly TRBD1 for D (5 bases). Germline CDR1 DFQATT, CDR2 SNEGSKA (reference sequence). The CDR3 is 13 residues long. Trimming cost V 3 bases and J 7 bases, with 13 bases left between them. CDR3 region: CSASQGFLQPQHF. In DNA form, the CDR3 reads TGCAGTGCTAGTCAGGGTTTCTTGCAGCCCCAGCATTTT.

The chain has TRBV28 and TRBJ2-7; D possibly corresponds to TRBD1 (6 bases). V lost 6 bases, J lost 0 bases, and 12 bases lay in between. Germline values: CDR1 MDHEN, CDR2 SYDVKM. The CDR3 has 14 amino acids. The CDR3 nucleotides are TGTGCCAGCAGCCCAGGGGTTCTCTCCTACGAGCAGTACTTC. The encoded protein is CASSPGVLSYEQYF.

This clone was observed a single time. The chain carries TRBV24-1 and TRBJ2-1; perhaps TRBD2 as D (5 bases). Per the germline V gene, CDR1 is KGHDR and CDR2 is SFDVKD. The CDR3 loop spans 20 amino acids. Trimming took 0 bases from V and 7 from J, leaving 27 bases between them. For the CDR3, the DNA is TGTGCCACCAGTGATTTGCGATCTCAGGTTGGAGGACTCACGAGGAATGAGCAGTTCTTC. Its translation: CATSDLRSQVGGLTRNEQFF.

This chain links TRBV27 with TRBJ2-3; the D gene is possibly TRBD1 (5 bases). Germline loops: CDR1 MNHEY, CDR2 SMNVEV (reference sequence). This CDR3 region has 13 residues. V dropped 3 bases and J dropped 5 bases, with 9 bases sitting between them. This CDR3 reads CASSLQGLDTQYF. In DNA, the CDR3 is TGTGCCAGCAGTTTGCAGGGATTAGATACGCAGTATTTT.